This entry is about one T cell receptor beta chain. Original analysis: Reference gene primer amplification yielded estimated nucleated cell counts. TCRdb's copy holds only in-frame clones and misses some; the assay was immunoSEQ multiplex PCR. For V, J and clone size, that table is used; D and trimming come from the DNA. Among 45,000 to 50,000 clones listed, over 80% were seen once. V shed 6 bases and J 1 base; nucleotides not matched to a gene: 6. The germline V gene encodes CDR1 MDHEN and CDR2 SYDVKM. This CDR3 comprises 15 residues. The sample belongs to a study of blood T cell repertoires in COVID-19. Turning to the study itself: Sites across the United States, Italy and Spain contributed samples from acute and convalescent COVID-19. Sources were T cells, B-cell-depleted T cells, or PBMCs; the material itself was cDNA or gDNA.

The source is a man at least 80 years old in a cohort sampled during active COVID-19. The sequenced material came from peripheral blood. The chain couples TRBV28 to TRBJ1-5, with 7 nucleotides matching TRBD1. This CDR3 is CASSSQGISNQPQHF. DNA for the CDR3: TGTGCCAGCAGCTCACAGGGGATAAGCAATCAGCCCCAGCATTTT.